The next 14 T cell receptor beta chains were all read from a single sample in a study of blood T cell repertoires in COVID-19. Clones were sequenced by immunoSEQ multiplex PCR, and TCRdb holds only the in-frame ones, with some missing. The top ten clones hold around 2.8% of a sample with approximately 160,000 clones, more than 60% of them seen once. Sequencing used peripheral blood. Receptors originate from a man between 65 and 85 years old with acute or convalescent COVID-19.

This clone showed up just a few times. This chain joins TRBV10-1 and TRBJ2-3, with TRBD2 matching 8 bases. Germline lookup yields CDR1 WNHNN and CDR2 SYGVQD (reference sequence). This CDR3 is built from 15 residues. The V gene end was trimmed by 2 bases and the J gene end by 5 bases; junction bases not matched to a gene: 6. The CDR3 nucleotides are TGCGCCAGCAGTGAGCCGAGCGGGGGAAGAGATACGCAGTATTTT. Its protein product is CASSEPSGGRDTQYF.

The CDR3 loop reads CASSPGNPSYEQYF. The CDR3 DNA sequence: TGCGCCAGCAGCCCTGGCAACCCCTCCTACGAGCAGTACTTC. This chain uses TRBV5-1 with TRBJ2-7; D not resolved. Germline CDR1 is SGHRS and CDR2 is YFSETQ. Trimming cost V 4 bases and J 0 bases, with 11 bases left between them. The CDR3 contains 14 residues.

V is TRBV18 and J is TRBJ2-1; 11 bases are a match to TRBD2. The CDR3 loop spans 16 amino acids. Germline trimming cut 1 base from V and 4 bases from J; bases unmatched to any gene: 3. CDR1 is KGHSH and CDR2 is LQKENI in the germline V gene. The CDR3 protein is CASSPRLAGFYNEQFF. The CDR3 DNA reads as TGTGCCAGCTCACCACGACTAGCGGGATTTTACAATGAGCAGTTCTTC. The variable domain in full, with the rest retrieved from reference TRBV18 and TRBJ2-1, is NAGVMQNPRHLVRRRGQEARLRCSPMKGHSHVYWYRQLPEEGLKFMVYLQKENIIDESGMPKERFSAEFPKEGPSILRIQQVVRGDSAAYFCASSPRLAGFYNEQFFGPGTRLTVL.

V and J are TRBV3-1 (or the pseudogene TRBV3-2) and TRBJ1-1; D perhaps matches TRBD1 (5 bases). V was trimmed by 2 bases and J by 5 bases, leaving 15 bases between them. This CDR3 contains 15 residues. Germline V gene lookup returns CDR1 LGHDT and CDR2 YNNKEL (reference sequence). CDR3 protein: CASSQRTSGGTEAFF. CDR3 nucleotide sequence: TGTGCCAGCAGCCAACGGACGTCTGGGGGGACTGAAGCTTTCTTT.

The chain uses TRBV9 and TRBJ1-2; D is unresolved. The length of the CDR3 is 14 residues. Germline CDR1 is SGDLS and CDR2 is YYNGEE. V was pared by 0 bases and J by 4 bases, with 10 bases between. CDR3 bases: TGTGCCAGCAGCGTAGGCCAGTCCTCCTATGGCTACACCTTC. It translates to CASSVGQSSYGYTF.

The V gene is TRBV4-1, the J gene TRBJ2-1, with TRBD2 matching 7 bases. Germline trimming cut 3 bases from V and 5 bases from J; bases unmatched to any gene: 7. Germline V gives CDR1 MGHRA, CDR2 YSYEKL. This CDR3 spans 15 amino acids. For the CDR3, the DNA is TGCGCCAGCAGCCAGCCCACTAGCGACCACAATGAGCAGTTCTTC. Its protein product is CASSQPTSDHNEQFF.

The J gene is TRBJ2-1, the V gene TRBV3-1 (or the pseudogene TRBV3-2), with 9 bases fitting TRBD2. V shed 7 bases and J 7 bases; nucleotides not matched to a gene: 20. CDR1 and CDR2 (germline): LGHDT, YNNKEL (reference sequence). The CDR3 contains 18 residues. CDR3 bases: TGTGCCAGCACATCCTTCACCAGCCCCACCGCGGGAGGGAATGAGCAGTTCTTC. Its translation is CASTSFTSPTAGGNEQFF.

This clone came up once. The chain employs TRBV24-1 and TRBJ2-1; 9 bases align to TRBD1. V shed 4 bases, J shed 5 bases, and the junction held 5 bases outside the gene matches. Looked up from germline, CDR1 is KGHDR and CDR2 is SFDVKD. The CDR3 extends over 15 amino acids. The CDR3 coding sequence is TGTGCCACCAGTGACCCGGGACAGGGAAACAATGAGCAGTTCTTC. It yields the protein CATSDPGQGNNEQFF.

V is TRBV6-1 and J is TRBJ1-3, with D possibly TRBD1 on 5 matching bases. The CDR3 runs 16 residues. Trimming removed 1 base from V and 1 base from J, with 11 bases in between. Germline loops: CDR1 MNHNS, CDR2 SASEGT. CDR3 protein: CASSEVSGGSGNTIYF. The CDR3, as DNA: TGTGCCAGCAGTGAAGTCTCGGGGGGATCTGGAAACACCATATATTTT.

This clone was counted a few times. In DNA, the CDR3 is TGTGCCAGCAGTCAAGCCGGGACTAGCGGCTACGAGCAGTACTTC. This translates into CASSQAGTSGYEQYF. The chain has TRBV5-4 and TRBJ2-7; 11 nucleotides align to TRBD2. V was clipped by 5 bases and J by 3 bases; unmatched bases: 7. The germline CDR1 and CDR2 sequences are SGHNT and YYREEE (reference sequence). The CDR3 is 15 residues long.

This rearrangement joins TRBV2 to TRBJ1-1; D unresolved. CDR1 and CDR2 (germline): SNHLY, FYNNEI. CDR3 length: 12 amino acids. Between the trimmed V and J ends, which lost 7 bases and 4 bases, there was a span of 10 bases. For the CDR3, the DNA is TGTGCCAGCACCAGCGTAGCCACTGAAGCTTTCTTT. It specifies CASTSVATEAFF.

The chain is built from TRBV7-2 and TRBJ2-1; possibly TRBD2 for D (5 bases). V shed 5 bases and J shed 8 bases, with 25 bases lying between them. Germline V CDR1 and CDR2: SGHTA, FQGNSA. The CDR3 has 17 residues. CDR3 sequence: CASSGSRAPSSRDEQFF. DNA of the CDR3: TGTGCCAGCAGCGGGAGTCGAGCACCCTCTTCTCGCGATGAGCAGTTCTTC.

Only a few counts were recorded for this clone. This sequence joins TRBV28 and TRBJ1-1; unclear D gene. Trimming stripped 6 bases from V and 10 bases from J, with 15 bases between. Germline V lookup: CDR1 MDHEN, CDR2 SYDVKM. This CDR3 is built from 12 residues. The CDR3 DNA sequence: TGTGCCAGCAGGCTAGGCTCTTTAGGAGCTTTCTTT. This encodes CASRLGSLGAFF.

The chain couples TRBV15 to TRBJ2-1, with D possibly being TRBD1 (5 bases). The CDR3 sequence is 15 residues long. Germline V lookup: CDR1 LNHNV, CDR2 YYDKDF (reference sequence). Deletions cut 1 base from V and 4 bases from J, with 11 bases between. The CDR3 DNA sequence: TGTGCCACCAGCAGAGTGACGCAGGGATACAATGAGCAGTTCTTC. It specifies CATSRVTQGYNEQFF. The full variable domain, with the rest looked up from reference TRBV15 and TRBJ2-1, is DAMVIQNPRYQVTQFGKPVTLSCSQTLNHNVMYWYQQKSSQAPKLLFHYYDKDFNNEADTPDNFQSRRPNTSFCFLDIRSPGLGDTAMYLCATSRVTQGYNEQFFGPGTRLTVL.